This T cell receptor (beta chain) came from a study of shared clonotypes between healthy human individuals. This CDR3 spans 15 amino acids. The V gene's germline CDR1 is LNHDA and CDR2 SQIVND (reference sequence). Deletions cut 2 bases from V and 7 bases from J, with 17 bases between. Using 200 ng DNA, 30,000 to 35,000 T cell genomes, the sorted-subset replicate PCRs were run. As processed by the authors: With immunoSEQ giving junction-only sequences and no quality scores, filtering differed. The method was immunoSEQ multiplex PCR; TCRdb's version includes in-frame clones alone and lacks a portion of them. V and J calls and clone size are as listed in that table; D and trimming were resolved from the DNA. The sample shows approximately 1,500,000 clones, 98% of them seen only once.

This TCR came from a man between 25 and 39 years old in good health. Sequenced input: naive CD4+ T cells sorted from blood. The subset denotes: CD45RA+ positively selected. This sequence joins TRBV19 and TRBJ2-5, with D maybe TRBD2 (5 bases). The CDR3 nucleotides read TGTGCCAGTAGTATATCAGGCTGGTATGAGGGGACCCAGTACTTC. Its protein product is CASSISGWYEGTQYF.